These T cell receptor beta chains were read from a single sample in a study of beta chain features in type 1 diabetes. Clones were read by immunoSEQ multiplex PCR, and TCRdb kept only the in-frame ones, dropping some. The sample lists about 930,000 clones; roughly a sixth were seen once. Specimen: naive CD4+ T cells from blood. Receptor source: a woman younger than 30 in good health. Both conserved end residues are part of each CDR3. A D gene is named only where the DNA matches it firmly. Clone size is given for some rows only: seen once, a few or many times, or a class if the clone is expanded.

D: TRBD1; V: TRBV2; size: -; J: TRBJ2-3; DNA: TGTGCCAGCAGCCCCGGGACAGGGGTCCAAGATTTT; CDR3: CASSPGTGVQDF
D: TRBD1; V: TRBV6-6; size: few; J: TRBJ1-2; DNA: TGTGCCAGCAGTCCAAACGACAGGGGCTATGGCTACACCTTC; CDR3: CASSPNDRGYGYTF
D: -; V: TRBV7-3; size: few; J: TRBJ2-7; DNA: TGTGCCAGCAGCTTAACCGCGAGCTCCTACGAGCAGTACTTC; CDR3: CASSLTASSYEQYF
D: -; V: TRBV6-6; size: few; J: TRBJ1-5; DNA: TGTGCCAGCAGTTACTCGTCGGAGGGGGTCGGTCAGCCCCAGCATTTT; CDR3: CASSYSSEGVGQPQHF
D: -; V: TRBV2; size: -; J: TRBJ1-5; DNA: TGTGCCAGCAGTGAAGAAGCTGGTAGCAATCAGCCCCAGCATTTT; CDR3: CASSEEAGSNQPQHF
D: -; V: TRBV7-2; size: few; J: TRBJ2-7; DNA: TGTGCCAGCAGCTCGTGGCACGAGCAGTACTTC; CDR3: CASSSWHEQYF
D: -; V: TRBV5-4; size: -; J: TRBJ2-5; DNA: TGTGCCAGCAGCTTGCCAGGGATGGAAAAGACCCAGTACTTC; CDR3: CASSLPGMEKTQYF
D: -; V: TRBV5-1; size: -; J: TRBJ2-5; DNA: TGCGCCAGCAGCTTAAACCAAGAGACCCAGTACTTC; CDR3: CASSLNQETQYF
D: TRBD1; V: TRBV10-3; size: -; J: TRBJ1-2; DNA: TGTGCCAGTGGGACAGGGGAAGGCTACACCTTC; CDR3: CASGTGEGYTF
D: -; V: TRBV5-1; size: few; J: TRBJ2-1; DNA: TGCGCCAGCAGCTTGGTTTTCCAACTACCAGAGTGGGGTGAGCAGTTCTTC; CDR3: CASSLVFQLPEWGEQFF
D: TRBD1; V: TRBV11-2; size: few; J: TRBJ1-2; DNA: TGTGCCAGCAGCACAGGGGACTATGGCTACACCTTC; CDR3: CASSTGDYGYTF
D: -; V: TRBV23-1; size: few; J: TRBJ1-3; DNA: TGCGCCAGCTTGGCCGGAAACACCATATATTTT; CDR3: CASLAGNTIYF
D: -; V: TRBV2; size: few; J: TRBJ1-1; DNA: TGTGCCAGCATGCGGGGGCGGCGGGGCACTGAAGCTTTCTTT; CDR3: CASMRGRRGTEAFF
D: TRBD1; V: TRBV9; size: few; J: TRBJ2-7; DNA: TGTGCCAGCAGCGTAGTTGACAGGGCCTCAGGGTACTTC; CDR3: CASSVVDRASGYF
D: TRBD2; V: TRBV7-9; size: -; J: TRBJ2-1; DNA: TGTGCCAGCAGCTTACTAGCGGATTACAATGAGCAGTTCTTC; CDR3: CASSLLADYNEQFF
D: TRBD2; V: TRBV14; size: few; J: TRBJ2-1; DNA: TGTGCCAGCAGCCAAGAGCGGACTAGCGGGAGGGGCTCCTACAATGAGCAGTTCTTC; CDR3: CASSQERTSGRGSYNEQFF
D: TRBD2; V: TRBV7-9; size: few; J: TRBJ2-3; DNA: TGTGCCAGCCGACTGGGACTAGCGGGACTAGATACGCAGTATTTT; CDR3: CASRLGLAGLDTQYF
D: TRBD1; V: TRBV18; size: -; J: TRBJ2-1; DNA: TGTGCCAGCTCACCACCGGGACAGGGCTACAATGAGCAGTTCTTC; CDR3: CASSPPGQGYNEQFF
D: TRBD2; V: TRBV7-3; size: few; J: TRBJ2-1; DNA: TGTGCCAGCAGCTCGGCAGGGAGGGTTAAGTTCTTC; CDR3: CASSSAGRVKFF
D: -; V: TRBV5-6; size: -; J: TRBJ1-4; DNA: TGTGCCAGCAGCTTGGGTGGGACGGATGAAAAACTGTTTTTT; CDR3: CASSLGGTDEKLFF
D: -; V: TRBV9; size: few; J: TRBJ2-2; DNA: TGTGCCAGCAGCGTCGGCACCGGGGAGCTGTTTTTT; CDR3: CASSVGTGELFF
D: TRBD2; V: TRBV15; size: few; J: TRBJ2-5; DNA: TGTGCCACCAGCCATAGCGGGAGGGCCGAGACCCAGTACTTC; CDR3: CATSHSGRAETQYF
D: TRBD2; V: TRBV9; size: -; J: TRBJ2-2; DNA: TGTGCCACCATCGTTTTAAGCGGGAGATGTACCGGGGAGCTGTTTTTT; CDR3: CATIVLSGRCTGELFF
D: TRBD2; V: TRBV7-9; size: -; J: TRBJ2-3; DNA: TGTGCCAGCAGCCCGTTAGCGGGAGGTGGGGATACGCAGTATTTT; CDR3: CASSPLAGGGDTQYF
D: TRBD2; V: TRBV7-2; size: -; J: TRBJ2-2; DNA: TGTGCCAGCAGCTTAGTCGGGACTATAGGGAACACCGGGGAGCTGTTTTTT; CDR3: CASSLVGTIGNTGELFF
D: -; V: TRBV9; size: -; J: TRBJ2-1; DNA: TGTGCCAGCAGCGTAGCTAGAAGCTCCTACAATGAGCAGTTCTTC; CDR3: CASSVARSSYNEQFF
D: -; V: TRBV6-5; size: -; J: TRBJ1-1; DNA: TGTGCCAGCATGCTAGGTCGGGGCGCGGGCACTGAAGCTTTCTTT; CDR3: CASMLGRGAGTEAFF
D: TRBD2; V: TRBV9; size: -; J: TRBJ2-1; DNA: TGTGCCAGCAGCCCAAGAGGAGCTAGCGGGACCCGCTCCTACAATGAGCAGTTCTTC; CDR3: CASSPRGASGTRSYNEQFF
D: -; V: TRBV5-1; size: -; J: TRBJ1-1; DNA: TGCGCCAGCAGCTTGAACAGGGCGAGGACTGAAGCTTTCTTT; CDR3: CASSLNRARTEAFF
D: -; V: TRBV2; size: -; J: TRBJ2-2; DNA: TGTGCCAGCAGTGAAGCGCGACGGTACACCGGGGAGCTGTTTTTT; CDR3: CASSEARRYTGELFF
D: TRBD2; V: TRBV14; size: many; J: TRBJ2-1; DNA: TGTGCCAGCAGCCAAGACGGGGGGAATTTCTACAATGAGCAGTTCTTC; CDR3: CASSQDGGNFYNEQFF
D: -; V: TRBV2; size: many; J: TRBJ1-2; DNA: TGTGCCAGCAGTGAAGCGTTACAGGTGTCAACCTTC; CDR3: CASSEALQVSTF
D: -; V: TRBV7-8; size: few; J: TRBJ2-7; DNA: TGTGCCAGCAGCTTAGCTGGGCAGGGCTCAGGATCCTACGAGCAGTACTTC; CDR3: CASSLAGQGSGSYEQYF
D: -; V: TRBV2; size: -; J: TRBJ1-4; DNA: TGTGCCAGCCTGGGACTCGGTGGGGAAAAACTGTTTTTT; CDR3: CASLGLGGEKLFF
D: -; V: TRBV7-9; size: few; J: TRBJ1-2; DNA: TGTGCCAGCAGCACCCTAAATGGCTACACCTTC; CDR3: CASSTLNGYTF
D: -; V: TRBV28; size: -; J: TRBJ2-3; DNA: TGTGCCAGCAGTTTGGGGCGGGATACGCAGTATTTT; CDR3: CASSLGRDTQYF
D: TRBD1; V: TRBV5-4; size: few; J: TRBJ2-5; DNA: TGTGCCAGCAGCTTTCCCGGCAGGGGGACAGAGACCCAGTACTTC; CDR3: CASSFPGRGTETQYF
D: -; V: TRBV28; size: -; J: TRBJ2-6; DNA: TGTGCCAGCAGCTTTGGACAGTCTGGGGCCAACGTCCTGACTTTC; CDR3: CASSFGQSGANVLTF
D: TRBD2; V: TRBV5-1; size: few; J: TRBJ2-7; DNA: TGCGCCAGCCATGGACTAGCGGGAGTCGAAAACGAGCAGTACTTC; CDR3: CASHGLAGVENEQYF
D: -; V: TRBV7-8; size: few; J: TRBJ2-3; DNA: TGTGCCAGCAGCCAAAGTTCAGATACGCAGTATTTT; CDR3: CASSQSSDTQYF
D: TRBD2; V: TRBV4-3; size: few; J: TRBJ2-1; DNA: TGCGCCAGCAGCCAGCACTCTAGCGGGGAACAGTTCTTC; CDR3: CASSQHSSGEQFF
D: TRBD2; V: TRBV29-1; size: -; J: TRBJ2-1; DNA: TGCAGCGTTGGAGCGGGATACGGGGGGAATGAGCAGTTCTTC; CDR3: CSVGAGYGGNEQFF
D: TRBD1; V: TRBV10-3; size: -; J: TRBJ2-2; DNA: TGTGCCATCGGGGGACAGGGGGCGGGCACCGGGGAGCTGTTTTTT; CDR3: CAIGGQGAGTGELFF
D: TRBD1; V: TRBV4-2; size: -; J: TRBJ2-5; DNA: TGTGCCAGCAGCCCTTTGACAGGGGCCAACCCTATCCAGTACTTC; CDR3: CASSPLTGANPIQYF
D: -; V: TRBV7-2; size: few; J: TRBJ1-2; DNA: TGTGCCAGCAGCTTAGTAGGGGAGGGCTACACCTTC; CDR3: CASSLVGEGYTF
D: TRBD1; V: TRBV7-3; size: few; J: TRBJ2-3; DNA: TGTGCCAGCAGCTTCAGGGGGCGTACAGATACGCAGTATTTT; CDR3: CASSFRGRTDTQYF
D: TRBD2; V: TRBV7-2; size: -; J: TRBJ2-1; DNA: TGTGCCAGCAGCTTAGGGGGACTACGAAATGAGCAGTTCTTC; CDR3: CASSLGGLRNEQFF
D: -; V: TRBV28; size: -; J: TRBJ1-1; DNA: TGTGCCAGCAGAAAGGGATTGAACACTGAAGCTTTCTTT; CDR3: CASRKGLNTEAFF
D: TRBD2; V: TRBV7-3; size: -; J: TRBJ2-2; DNA: TGTGCCAGCAGCCGGACTAGCGGGAGGGCCGGGGAGCTGTTTTTT; CDR3: CASSRTSGRAGELFF
D: -; V: TRBV5-1; size: few; J: TRBJ2-1; DNA: TGCGCCAGCAGCCCCGGGAGACGGTCTATCGATGAGCAGTTCTTC; CDR3: CASSPGRRSIDEQFF
D: -; V: TRBV18; size: -; J: TRBJ2-1; DNA: TGTGCCAGCTCACCTGGGGGATATCGGTTGGGGTCCTACAATGAGCAGTTCTTC; CDR3: CASSPGGYRLGSYNEQFF
D: -; V: TRBV10-3; size: -; J: TRBJ1-2; DNA: TGTGCCATCAGTGAGTCGCCTACAGGGTCTTCTGGCTACACCTTC; CDR3: CAISESPTGSSGYTF
D: -; V: TRBV9; size: few; J: TRBJ2-3; DNA: TGTGCCAGCAGCGTGGGGGGATCGGCAGATACGCAGTATTTT; CDR3: CASSVGGSADTQYF
D: -; V: TRBV19; size: -; J: TRBJ1-2; DNA: TGTGCCAGTAGTTATGCAGGAGGTACTGTGGGCTACACCTTC; CDR3: CASSYAGGTVGYTF
D: -; V: TRBV6-5; size: few; J: TRBJ2-1; DNA: TGTGCCAGCACCACCGTCGGGAAAAATGAGCAGTTCTTC; CDR3: CASTTVGKNEQFF